Listed below are T cell receptor beta chains from one sample, sequenced in a study of CDR3 diversity in severe acne. TCRdb re-called the PCR reads through MiXCR, storing one row per CDR3 protein. The sample records around 100,000 distinct CDR3 sequences, 51% being singletons. What was sequenced was blood. All receptors come from a male donor with acne. The CDR3 runs from the conserved cysteine through the conserved F or W. The D gene is left open where the match is weak. Part of the rows lack a size; the others show once, few, many or a class for expanded clones.

d_call | j_call | v_call | clone_size | cdr3_aa | cdr3_nt
TRBD2 | TRBJ2-2 | TRBV6-6 | - | CASSYPQLAGVDAGELFF | TGTGCCAGCAGTTACCCCCAACTAGCGGGAGTGGATGCCGGGGAGCTGTTTTTT
- | TRBJ1-2 | TRBV10-3 | - | CAIPETSGDGYTF | TGTGCCATCCCCGAGACGTCGGGGGATGGCTACACCTTC
TRBD1 | TRBJ1-1 | TRBV15 | - | CATSVERQGGDTEAFF | TGTGCCACCAGCGTTGAAAGACAGGGCGGCGACACTGAAGCTTTCTTT
- | TRBJ2-7 | TRBV5-6 | once | CASSVRLSYEQYF | TGTGCCAGCAGCGTTCGGCTTTCCTACGAGCAGTACTTC
- | TRBJ1-1 | TRBV4-2 | - | CASSRGSGDTEAFF | TGTGCCAGCAGCCGAGGGAGCGGGGACACTGAAGCTTTCTTT
TRBD2 | TRBJ2-2 | TRBV7-3 | many | CASGGDTGELFF | TGTGCCAGCGGGGGGGACACCGGGGAGCTGTTTTTT
- | TRBJ2-3 | TRBV29-1 | - | CSVTRAGPYTDTQYF | TGCAGCGTCACCAGGGCGGGACCGTACACAGATACGCAGTATTTT
- | TRBJ1-5 | TRBV6-6 | many | CASSYGEDNQPQHF | TGTGCCAGCAGTTACGGGGAAGACAATCAGCCCCAGCATTTT
- | TRBJ1-1 | TRBV10-2 | - | CASSAGDTEAFF | TGCGCCAGCAGTGCAGGGGACACTGAAGCTTTCTTT
- | TRBJ1-3 | TRBV9 | many | CASQPGTGSGNTIYF | TGTGCCAGCCAACCCGGCACAGGCTCTGGAAACACCATATATTTT
- | TRBJ2-7 | TRBV29-1 | many | CSVVSSYEQYF | TGCAGCGTTGTAAGTTCTTACGAGCAGTACTTC
- | TRBJ2-7 | TRBV6-5 | few | CASSITAGPGWYEQYF | TGTGCCAGCAGTATCACTGCCGGCCCGGGTTGGTACGAGCAGTACTTC
TRBD2 | TRBJ2-1 | TRBV15 | - | CASSRYSGRLRNEQFF | TGTGCCTCCAGCAGGTATAGCGGGAGGTTGCGCAATGAGCAGTTCTTC
TRBD1 | TRBJ1-4 | TRBV20-1 | few | CSARDVRDREKKKLFF | TGCAGTGCTAGAGATGTGCGGGACAGGGAAAAAAAAAAACTGTTTTTT
- | TRBJ1-5 | TRBV20-1 | many | CSASWQGGNQPQHF | TGCAGTGCTAGTTGGCAAGGGGGCAATCAGCCCCAGCATTTT
- | TRBJ2-7 | TRBV6-2/TRBV6-3 | - | CASTRDAATYEQYF | TGTGCCAGCACCCGGGACGCCGCCACCTACGAGCAGTACTTC
TRBD1 | TRBJ2-7 | TRBV7-2 | - | CASSLGTGSREQYF | TGTGCCAGCAGCTTAGGGACAGGGTCGAGGGAGCAGTACTTC
TRBD2 | TRBJ2-1 | TRBV20-1 | many | CSALTGLAGYNEQFF | TGCAGTGCTTTGACCGGACTAGCGGGCTACAATGAGCAGTTCTTC
- | TRBJ2-3 | TRBV19 | many | CASSPGVRDTQYF | TGTGCCAGTAGTCCTGGTGTCAGAGATACGCAGTATTTT
- | TRBJ2-1 | TRBV7-9 | many | CASSEYNEQFF | TGTGCCAGCAGCGAATACAATGAGCAGTTCTTC
- | TRBJ1-2 | TRBV20-1 | - | CSAFGRCGYTF | TGCAGTGCATTCGGACGTTGTGGCTACACCTTC
- | TRBJ1-5 | TRBV19 | many | CASRGSNQPQHF | TGTGCCAGTAGAGGGAGCAATCAGCCCCAGCATTTT
- | TRBJ2-5 | TRBV7-9 | - | CASGSSPQYF | TGTGCCAGCGGGTCCTCGCCCCAGTACTTC
TRBD2 | TRBJ2-1 | TRBV20-1 | - | CSAIRRTSGRGNEQFF | TGCAGTGCTATTCGAAGGACTAGCGGGAGGGGGAATGAGCAGTTCTTC
- | TRBJ2-7 | TRBV6-5 | - | CASSRQAYEQYF | TGTGCCAGCAGTAGACAGGCCTACGAGCAGTACTTC
- | TRBJ1-1 | TRBV29-1 | - | CSVEGGAWDTEAFF | TGCAGCGTTGAAGGGGGCGCGTGGGACACTGAAGCTTTCTTT
TRBD1 | TRBJ2-7 | TRBV5-1 | many | CASSKGTEAYEQYF | TGCGCCAGCAGCAAGGGGACAGAAGCCTACGAGCAGTACTTC
TRBD2 | TRBJ2-5 | TRBV7-2 | - | CASSLYLAGETQYF | TGTGCCAGCAGCTTGTATCTAGCGGGAGAGACCCAGTACTTC
- | TRBJ2-7 | TRBV7-2 | - | CASSVTDPSSYEQYF | TGTGCCAGCAGCGTTACCGACCCAAGCTCCTACGAGCAGTACTTC
- | TRBJ2-5 | TRBV10-2 | - | CASSERGGYETQYF | TGCGCCAGCAGTGAGCGGGGAGGTTATGAGACCCAGTACTTC
- | TRBJ2-3 | TRBV7-2 | - | CASSLALSRDSTDTQYF | TGTGCCAGCAGCTTAGCCCTTAGCAGGGATAGCACAGATACGCAGTATTTT
TRBD1 | TRBJ2-2 | TRBV19 | - | CASSGQANTGELSF | TGTGCCAGCTCGGGACAGGCGAACACCGGGGAGCTGTCTTTT
- | TRBJ1-1 | TRBV20-1 | - | CSARPTGRDTEAFF | TGCAGTGCTAGGCCGACAGGCCGGGACACTGAAGCTTTCTTT
- | TRBJ2-7 | TRBV3-2 | - | CASSQTRHEQYF | TGTGCCAGCAGCCAAACAAGGCACGAGCAGTACTTC
- | TRBJ1-1 | TRBV19 | many | CATKISGMNTEAFF | TGTGCCACCAAAATATCCGGGATGAACACTGAAGCTTTCTTT
TRBD2 | TRBJ2-7 | TRBV20-1 | many | CSAIGLESYEQYF | TGCAGTGCTATCGGACTAGAGTCCTACGAGCAGTACTTC
TRBD2 | TRBJ2-3 | TRBV2 | - | CASQPRAGGSTDTQYF | TGTGCTAGCCAACCCAGAGCGGGAGGGTCAACAGATACGCAGTATTTT
- | TRBJ1-5 | TRBV10-3 | many | CATRSETYSNQPQHF | TGTGCCACTCGGTCTGAGACTTATAGCAATCAGCCCCAGCATTTT
- | TRBJ1-5 | TRBV2 | - | CASSEKVWANQPQHF | TGTGCCAGCAGTGAAAAGGTTTGGGCAAATCAGCCCCAGCATTTT
- | TRBJ2-1 | TRBV28 | - | CASSLRLYSYNEQFF | TGTGCCAGCAGTTTGCGGCTATACTCCTACAATGAGCAGTTCTTC
TRBD1 | TRBJ2-3 | TRBV10-2 | few | CASNFDRGKDTQYF | TGCGCCAGCAACTTCGACAGGGGGAAGGATACGCAGTATTTT
TRBD2 | TRBJ2-7 | TRBV25-1 | - | CAILAGDRGEQYF | TGTGCCATTCTAGCGGGAGATCGAGGCGAGCAGTACTTC
- | TRBJ2-7 | TRBV10-1 | few | CASTTRPYEQYF | TGCGCCAGTACGACTCGGCCCTACGAGCAGTACTTC
TRBD2 | TRBJ2-5 | TRBV5-4 | once | CASSPPTASGFQETQYF | TGCGCCAGCAGCCCCCCGACGGCTAGCGGTTTCCAAGAGACCCAGTACTTC
TRBD2 | TRBJ2-2 | TRBV7-6 | - | CASSFGLAGYTGELFF | TGTGCCAGCAGCTTCGGACTAGCGGGTTATACCGGGGAGCTGTTTTTT
- | TRBJ2-7 | TRBV5-1 | many | CASRGNSSYEQYF | TGCGCCAGCAGAGGAAACAGCTCCTACGAGCAGTACTTC
- | TRBJ1-4 | TRBV2 | - | CASSLLEGANEKLFF | TGTGCCAGCAGTTTATTGGAGGGGGCTAATGAAAAACTGTTTTTT
- | TRBJ1-2 | TRBV15 | medium-sized | CATSRALKPYGYTF | TGTGCCACCAGCAGAGCCCTAAAACCTTATGGCTACACCTTC
- | TRBJ2-7 | TRBV11-2 | once | CASSLDGSYEQYF | TGTGCCAGCAGCTTGGACGGTTCCTACGAGCAGTACTTC
TRBD2 | TRBJ2-2 | TRBV11-2 | - | CASSLVASGKTYPGELFF | TGTGCCAGCAGCTTAGTGGCTAGCGGGAAAACTTATCCCGGGGAGCTGTTTTTT